What follows are 14 T cell receptor beta chains derived from one specimen sequenced in a study of T cell repertoires in cytomegalovirus infection. Their antigen targets remain unknown. From the reads, TCRdb called clonotypes with MiXCR, one entry per CDR3 protein. The repertoire consists of roughly 990,000 distinct CDR3 sequences, with roughly a third occurring once and the leading ten covering under 15%. The specimen comprised cultured CD8+ T cells from PBMCs, sampled from culture after CMV antigen stimulation. Receptor source: a human donor in good health (CMV status not recorded). Some clones in this sample may be carry-over from other donors' samples.

V is TRBV12-3 or TRBV12-4 and J is TRBJ2-7, with 8 bases matching TRBD2. V trimming: 6 bases; J trimming: 5 bases; junction bases outside the gene matches: 3. The CDR3 is 12 residues long. The CDR3 reads CASRISGNEQYF. The CDR3 bases are TGTGCCAGCAGGATTAGCGGGAACGAGCAGTACTTC.

The chain is built from TRBV7-9 and TRBJ2-5; a possible D gene is TRBD1 (6 bases). The CDR3 totals 14 residues. Germline loops: CDR1 SEHNR, CDR2 FQNEAQ (reference sequence). V shed 4 bases and J shed 5 bases, with 14 bases lying between them. CDR3 in amino acids: CASSSSQGLETQYF. CDR3 in DNA: TGTGCCAGCAGCTCCTCGCAGGGGCTGGAGACCCAGTACTTC.

The chain recombines TRBV6-6 with TRBJ1-1; D ambiguous. The CDR3 contains 13 residues. V was pared by 10 bases and J by 0 bases, with 12 bases between. From germline, CDR1 is MNHNY and CDR2 SVGAGI (reference sequence). The CDR3 region has the DNA TGTGCCATCACCCCCGGAGTGAACACTGAAGCTTTCTTT. Protein product: CAITPGVNTEAFF.

The chain recombines TRBV7-2 with TRBJ1-2, with TRBD1 identical over 10 bases. Germline assignment: CDR1 SGHTA and CDR2 FQGNSA. J gave up 3 bases and V 5 bases, and 3 bases lay outside the gene matches. The CDR3 contains 14 residues. CDR3 in amino acids: CASSAGTGDYGYTF. CDR3 sequence (DNA): TGTGCCAGCAGCGCCGGGACAGGGGACTATGGCTACACCTTC.

This chain connects TRBV18 to TRBJ1-2, with D perhaps TRBD1 (5 bases). The ends were cut back, 1 base at V and 0 bases at J, with 9 bases in the middle. Germline V gives CDR1 KGHSH, CDR2 LQKENI. This CDR3 is 15 amino acids long. CDR3 sequence (DNA): TGTGCCAGCTCACCACGACAGATAGCTAACTATGGCTACACCTTC. Residues: CASSPRQIANYGYTF.

This clonotype was seen more than once but under ten times. The chain combines TRBV19 with TRBJ2-4; a possible D gene is TRBD2 (5 bases). The germline gives CDR1 LNHDA, CDR2 SQIVND (reference sequence). CDR3 length: 13 amino acids. Trimming left V 6 bases short and J 8 bases short, with 14 bases between. The DNA for the CDR3 is TGTGCCAGTAGCTCGGACCCGCGGGACATTCAGTACTTC. Amino acids: CASSSDPRDIQYF.

In its sample, this clonotype was seen a few times. The chain has TRBV6-1 and TRBJ2-4, with D unresolved. CDR3 length: 13 amino acids. Germline V gene data show CDR1 as MNHNS and CDR2 as SASEGT. Trimming shortened V by 2 bases and J by 7 bases, and 9 bases separated the two germline ends. As DNA, the CDR3 is TGTGCCAGCAGTGAACACAGCAGGAACATTCAGTACTTC. Protein sequence: CASSEHSRNIQYF.

J is TRBJ2-1 and V is TRBV23-1; 9 bases are shared with TRBD1. TRBV23-1 is annotated as an ORF whose role is uncertain. J was trimmed by 0 bases and V by 1 base; bases with no gene match: 4. This CDR3 contains 17 residues. The CDR3 nucleotides are TGCGCCAGCAGTCAATGTTGGACAGGGGACTCCTACAATGAGCAGTTCTTC. As protein: CASSQCWTGDSYNEQFF.

The rearrangement links TRBV27 to TRBJ2-7; tentatively, D is TRBD1 (7 bases). Germline V gene data show CDR1 as MNHEY and CDR2 as SMNVEV (reference sequence). The CDR3 is made up of 15 amino acids. Trimming cost V 2 bases and J 2 bases, with 13 bases left between them. The CDR3: CASSLGGGTAYEQYF. CDR3 bases: TGTGCCAGCAGTTTAGGGGGCGGGACAGCCTACGAGCAGTACTTC.

This clonotype has more than one count but fewer than ten. The chain uses TRBV12-3 or TRBV12-4 and TRBJ2-3; perhaps D is TRBD1 or TRBD2 (6 bases each). This CDR3 is built from 15 residues. The germline V and J ends were trimmed by 5 bases and 2 bases, with 14 bases remaining between them. The CDR3 region has the DNA TGTGCCAGCAGTAATACGGGGGCCCCCACAGATACGCAGTATTTT. It is translated as CASSNTGAPTDTQYF.

The chain has TRBV19 and TRBJ2-1; 9 bases are a match to TRBD2. The trim removed 7 bases at V and 4 bases at J, leaving 14 bases unmatched. The CDR3 runs 17 residues. Germline assignment: CDR1 LNHDA and CDR2 SQIVND (reference sequence). The CDR3 spells CASKEGGGAFIYNEQFF. The CDR3 DNA reads as TGTGCCAGTAAGGAGGGCGGGGGGGCCTTTATTTACAATGAGCAGTTCTTC.

The chain uses TRBV15 and TRBJ2-3; D call uncertain. This CDR3 contains 14 residues. The V and J ends lost 0 bases and 0 bases respectively, with 4 bases between them. Per germline, CDR1 LNHNV and CDR2 YYDKDF (reference sequence). CDR3 sequence reads: CATSRDLSTDTQYF. The CDR3 nucleotides read TGTGCCACCAGCAGAGATCTAAGCACAGATACGCAGTATTTT.

This chain joins TRBV7-9 and TRBJ1-2, with D possibly being TRBD1 (5 bases). V lost 1 base to trimming and J lost 4 bases, with 10 bases between them. Germline CDR1 is SEHNR and CDR2 is FQNEAQ (reference sequence). There are 14 residues in the CDR3. CDR3 in DNA: TGTGCCAGCAGCTTAGGGGGCCCCTTCTATGGCTACACCTTC. Its translation is CASSLGGPFYGYTF.

This clonotype was counted ten times or more. The chain uses TRBV7-2 and TRBJ2-1, with D unclear. The CDR3 is 12 amino acids. Germline V lookup: CDR1 SGHTA, CDR2 FQGNSA. The V gene lost 6 bases and the J gene lost 3 bases, with 6 bases spanning the gap. The CDR3 here is CASRFSYNEQFF. Written as DNA, the CDR3 is TGTGCCAGCAGATTCAGCTACAATGAGCAGTTCTTC.